The present T cell receptor (beta chain) was sequenced within a study of T-cell reconstitution after alpha-beta-depleted transplantation in children. Study-wide findings and caveats: Day-60 TCRbeta diversity that was high in some patients was derived from surviving recipient T cells and thymic progenitors. Expanded clones from the graft, numbering several hundred, reportedly supplied alpha-beta T cells about two months after transplant.

The TCRbeta library was prepared with unique molecular identifiers. MiXCR, run by TCRdb on the PCR reads, gives a single entry per CDR3 protein. The sample shows about 640,000 distinct CDR3 sequences, roughly 13% of them seen only once. CDR3 length equals 15 residues. The V gene's germline CDR1 is MDHEN and CDR2 SYDVKM. V gave up 5 bases and J gave up 6 bases, with 17 bases separating them. In regard to this clonotype: The antigen remains undetermined.

This sequence joins TRBV28 and TRBJ1-3, with D uncertain. This receptor was obtained from a male patient aged 5 to 17 who had a stem cell transplant for acute myeloid leukemia, so the T cells may come from the graft donor. The sample consisted of PBMCs, mostly from graft donor cells, taken 360 days after TCRalphabeta/CD19-depleted stem cell transplant. The CDR3 DNA sequence: TGTGCCAGCAGTACCGGGAACCTAGAGAAAAACACCATATATTTT. Its translation is CASSTGNLEKNTIYF.